This section outlines one T cell receptor beta chain sequence together with its context. Its target is unknown. The germline V gene encodes CDR1 MNHEY and CDR2 SVGAGI. The trim removed 4 bases at V and 13 bases at J, leaving 14 bases unmatched. There are 16 residues in the CDR3. The sample originates from a study of cytomegalovirus exposure and HLA in healthy donors. Points from the study as a whole: About 87% or about 30% of the time was how often most TCR beta V segments were productive, according to an earlier analysis.

Use of 60 Vbeta and 13 Jbeta primers characterized the PCR. Produced via immunoSEQ multiplex PCR; TCRdb's table is partial and in-frame only. This table holds 150,000 or so clones, approximately 79% found once. The sequence was obtained from a male donor in good health and CMV-seronegative. Sequenced material: PBMCs. The V call is TRBV6-5, the J call TRBJ2-1; 12 positions agree with TRBD2. In DNA form, the CDR3 reads TGTGCCAGCAGTTCGCTCCTAGCGGGAGGGCCTGGGAGCCAGTTCTTC. It encodes CASSSLLAGGPGSQFF.